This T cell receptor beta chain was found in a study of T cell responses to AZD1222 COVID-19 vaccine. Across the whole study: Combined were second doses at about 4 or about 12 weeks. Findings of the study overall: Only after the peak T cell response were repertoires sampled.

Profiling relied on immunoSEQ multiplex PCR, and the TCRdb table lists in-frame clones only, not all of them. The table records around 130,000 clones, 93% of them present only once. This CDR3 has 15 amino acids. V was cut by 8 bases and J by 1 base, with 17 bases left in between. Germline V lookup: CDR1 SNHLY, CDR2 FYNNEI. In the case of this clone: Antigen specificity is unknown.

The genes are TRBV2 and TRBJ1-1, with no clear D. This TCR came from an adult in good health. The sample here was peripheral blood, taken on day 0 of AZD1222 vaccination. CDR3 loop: CASGPRRHRNTEAFF. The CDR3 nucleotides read TGTGCCAGCGGTCCAAGGAGACATAGGAACACTGAAGCTTTCTTT.